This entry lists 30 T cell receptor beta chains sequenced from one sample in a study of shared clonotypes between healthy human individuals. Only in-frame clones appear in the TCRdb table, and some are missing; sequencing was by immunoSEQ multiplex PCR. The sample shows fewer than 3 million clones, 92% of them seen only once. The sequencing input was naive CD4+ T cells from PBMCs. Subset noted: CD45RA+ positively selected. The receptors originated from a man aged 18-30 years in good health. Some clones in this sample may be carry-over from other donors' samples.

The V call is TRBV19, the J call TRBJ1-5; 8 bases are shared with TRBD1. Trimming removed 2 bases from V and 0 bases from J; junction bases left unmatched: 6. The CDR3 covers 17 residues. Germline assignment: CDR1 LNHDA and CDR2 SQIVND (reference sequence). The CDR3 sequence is CASSIQQGAYSNQPQHF. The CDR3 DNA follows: TGTGCCAGTAGTATACAGCAGGGGGCCTATAGCAATCAGCCCCAGCATTTT.

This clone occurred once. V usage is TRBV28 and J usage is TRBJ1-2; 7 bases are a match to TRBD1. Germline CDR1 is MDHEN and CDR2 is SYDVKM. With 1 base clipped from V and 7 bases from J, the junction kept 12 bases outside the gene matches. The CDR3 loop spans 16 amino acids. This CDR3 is CASSLSYSGTVTGYTF. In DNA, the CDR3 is TGTGCCAGCAGTTTATCCTATTCCGGGACAGTGACTGGCTACACCTTC.

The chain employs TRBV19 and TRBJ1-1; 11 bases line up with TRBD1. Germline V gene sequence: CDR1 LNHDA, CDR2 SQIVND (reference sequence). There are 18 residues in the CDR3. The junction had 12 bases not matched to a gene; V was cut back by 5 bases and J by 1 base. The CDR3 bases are TGTGCCAGTAGTCGATTCCTGGGACAGGGGGGAGCGAACACTGAAGCTTTCTTT. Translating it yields CASSRFLGQGGANTEAFF.

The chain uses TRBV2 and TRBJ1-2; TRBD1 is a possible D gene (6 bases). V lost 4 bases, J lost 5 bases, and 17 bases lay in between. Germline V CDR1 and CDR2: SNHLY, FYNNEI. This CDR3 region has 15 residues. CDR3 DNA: TGTGCCAGCAGTGCCACCTCCCAGGGGCGGTATGGCTACACCTTC. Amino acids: CASSATSQGRYGYTF.

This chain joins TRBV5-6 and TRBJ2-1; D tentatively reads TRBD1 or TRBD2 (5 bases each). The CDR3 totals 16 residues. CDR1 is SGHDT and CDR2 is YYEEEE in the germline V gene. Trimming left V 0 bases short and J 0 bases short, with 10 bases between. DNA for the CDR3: TGTGCCAGCAGCTTGGGGGACCGCAGCTCCTACAATGAGCAGTTCTTC. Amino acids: CASSLGDRSSYNEQFF.

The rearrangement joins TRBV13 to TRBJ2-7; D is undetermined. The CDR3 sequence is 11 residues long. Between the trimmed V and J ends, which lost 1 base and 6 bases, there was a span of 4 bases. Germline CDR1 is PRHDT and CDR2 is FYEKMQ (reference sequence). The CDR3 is CASSLVSEQYF. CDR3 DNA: TGTGCCAGCAGCTTAGTTTCCGAGCAGTACTTC. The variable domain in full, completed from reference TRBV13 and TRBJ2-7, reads AAGVIQSPRHLIKEKRETATLKCYPIPRHDTVYWYQQGPGQDPQFLISFYEKMQSDKGSIPDRFSAQQFSDYHSELNMSSLELGDSALYFCASSLVSEQYFGPGTRLTVT.

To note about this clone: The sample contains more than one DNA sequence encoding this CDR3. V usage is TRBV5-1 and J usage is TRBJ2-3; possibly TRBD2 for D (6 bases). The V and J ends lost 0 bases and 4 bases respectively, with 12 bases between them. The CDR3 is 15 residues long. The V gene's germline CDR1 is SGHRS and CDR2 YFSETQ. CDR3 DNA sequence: TGCGCCAGCAGCTTGGGGGCCGGGGGTCCAGATACGCAGTATTTT. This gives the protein CASSLGAGGPDTQYF.

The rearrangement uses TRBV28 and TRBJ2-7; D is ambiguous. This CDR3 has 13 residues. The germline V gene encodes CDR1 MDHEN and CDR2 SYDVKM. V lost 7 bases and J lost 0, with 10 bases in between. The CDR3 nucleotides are TGTGCCAGCAACCTAGGGCCCTCCTACGAGCAGTACTTC. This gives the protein CASNLGPSYEQYF.

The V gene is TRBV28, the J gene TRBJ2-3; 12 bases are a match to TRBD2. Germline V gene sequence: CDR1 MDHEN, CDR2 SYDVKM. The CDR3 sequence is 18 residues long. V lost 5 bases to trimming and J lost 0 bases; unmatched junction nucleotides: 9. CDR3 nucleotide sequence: TGTGCCAGCAGTACCCGGACTAGCGGGGTAAACAGCACAGATACGCAGTATTTT. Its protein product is CASSTRTSGVNSTDTQYF.

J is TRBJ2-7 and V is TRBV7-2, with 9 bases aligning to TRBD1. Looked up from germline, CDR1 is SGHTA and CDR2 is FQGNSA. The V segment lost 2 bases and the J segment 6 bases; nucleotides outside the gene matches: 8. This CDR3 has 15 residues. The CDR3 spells CASSLTGTGRFEQYF. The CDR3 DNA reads TGTGCCAGCAGCTTAACCGGGACAGGGCGTTTCGAGCAGTACTTC.

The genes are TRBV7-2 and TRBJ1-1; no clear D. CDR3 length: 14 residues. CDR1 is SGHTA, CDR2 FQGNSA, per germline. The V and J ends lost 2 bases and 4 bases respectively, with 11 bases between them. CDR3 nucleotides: TGTGCCAGCAGCTTAAGGTCCCTGGTCACTGAAGCTTTCTTT. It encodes CASSLRSLVTEAFF.

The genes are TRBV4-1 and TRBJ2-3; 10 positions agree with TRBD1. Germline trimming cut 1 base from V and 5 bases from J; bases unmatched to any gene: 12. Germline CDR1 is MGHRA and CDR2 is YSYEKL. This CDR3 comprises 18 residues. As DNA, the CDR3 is TGCGCCAGCAGCCAAGGGGTGGGGAGGGACAGGGGTCGAGATACGCAGTATTTT. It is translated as CASSQGVGRDRGRDTQYF.

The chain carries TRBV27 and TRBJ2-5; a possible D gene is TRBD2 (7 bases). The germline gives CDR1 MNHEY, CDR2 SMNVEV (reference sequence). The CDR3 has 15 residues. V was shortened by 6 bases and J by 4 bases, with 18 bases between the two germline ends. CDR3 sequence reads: CASRRGGGRPETQYF. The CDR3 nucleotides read TGTGCCAGCAGGAGGGGGGGCGGGAGACCAGAGACCCAGTACTTC.

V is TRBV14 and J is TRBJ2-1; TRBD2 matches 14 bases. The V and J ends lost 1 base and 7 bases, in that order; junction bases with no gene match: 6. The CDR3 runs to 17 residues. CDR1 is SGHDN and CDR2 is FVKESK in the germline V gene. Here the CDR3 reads CASSQVTSGRAGNEQFF. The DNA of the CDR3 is TGTGCCAGCAGCCAAGTGACTAGCGGGAGGGCCGGGAATGAGCAGTTCTTC.

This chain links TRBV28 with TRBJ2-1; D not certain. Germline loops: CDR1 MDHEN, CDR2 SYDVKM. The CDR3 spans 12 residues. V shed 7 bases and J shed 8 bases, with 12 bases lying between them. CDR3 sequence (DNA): TGTGCCAGCACCCTAGGGATGGATGAGCAGTTCTTC. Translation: CASTLGMDEQFF.

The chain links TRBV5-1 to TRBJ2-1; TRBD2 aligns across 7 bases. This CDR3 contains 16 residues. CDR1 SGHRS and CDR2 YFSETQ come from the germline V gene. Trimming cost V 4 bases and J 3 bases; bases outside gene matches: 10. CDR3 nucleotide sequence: TGCGCCAGCAGCGCTACTAGCGCAAGCATCTACAATGAGCAGTTCTTC. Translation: CASSATSASIYNEQFF.

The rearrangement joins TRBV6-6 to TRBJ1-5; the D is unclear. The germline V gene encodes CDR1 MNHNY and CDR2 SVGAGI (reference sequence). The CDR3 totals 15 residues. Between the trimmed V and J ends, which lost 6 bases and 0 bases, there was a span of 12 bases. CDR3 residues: CASSPTRNSNQPQHF. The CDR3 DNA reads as TGTGCCAGCAGCCCGACAAGAAATAGCAATCAGCCCCAGCATTTT.

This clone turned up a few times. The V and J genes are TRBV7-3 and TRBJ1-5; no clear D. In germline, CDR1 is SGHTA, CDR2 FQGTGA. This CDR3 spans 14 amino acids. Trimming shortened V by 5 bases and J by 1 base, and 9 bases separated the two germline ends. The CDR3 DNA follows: TGTGCCAGCAGCGAAACAGCCAGCAATCAGCCCCAGCATTTT. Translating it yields CASSETASNQPQHF. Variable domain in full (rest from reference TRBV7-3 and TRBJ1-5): GAGVSQTPSNKVTEKGKYVELRCDPISGHTALYWYRQSLGQGPEFLIYFQGTGAADDSGLPNDRFFAVRPEGSVSTLKIQRTERGDSAVYLCASSETASNQPQHFGDGTRLSIL.

The CDR3 DNA sequence: TGCAGTGCCCAGACGACCTACGAGCAGTACTTC. Encoded protein: CSAQTTYEQYF. V and J are TRBV20-1 and TRBJ2-7; no definite D call. Trimming stripped 6 bases from V and 2 bases from J, with 8 bases between. The CDR3 has 11 amino acids. Looked up from germline, CDR1 is DFQATT and CDR2 is SNEGSKA (reference sequence).

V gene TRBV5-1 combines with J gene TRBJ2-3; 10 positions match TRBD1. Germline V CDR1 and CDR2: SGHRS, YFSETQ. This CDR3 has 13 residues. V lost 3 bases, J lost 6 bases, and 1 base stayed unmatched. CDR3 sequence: CASSWTGGDTQYF. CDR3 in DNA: TGCGCCAGCAGCTGGACAGGGGGGGATACGCAGTATTTT.

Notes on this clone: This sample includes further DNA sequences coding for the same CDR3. CDR3 nucleotide sequence: TGTGCCAGCAGCTTGCGGGGAAACTATGGCTACACCTTC. This encodes CASSLRGNYGYTF. The chain joins TRBV5-8 to TRBJ1-2; D remains ambiguous. Trimming removed 1 base from V and 2 bases from J, with 6 bases in between. The germline V gene encodes CDR1 SGHTS and CDR2 YDEGEE. The CDR3 has 13 residues.

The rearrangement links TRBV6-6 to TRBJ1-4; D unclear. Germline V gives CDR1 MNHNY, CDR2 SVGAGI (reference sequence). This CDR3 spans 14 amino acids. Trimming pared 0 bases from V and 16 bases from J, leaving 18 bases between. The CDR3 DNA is TGTGCCAGCAGTTACTCAATTGTACCACTTGATCAGTTTTTT. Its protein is CASSYSIVPLDQFF.

CDR3 nucleotide sequence: TGTGCCAGCAGTAAGCGGGAGGAATCACCCCTCCACTTT. As protein: CASSKREESPLHF. The chain combines TRBV27 with TRBJ1-6, with D unclear. Between the trimmed V and J ends, which lost 5 bases and 10 bases, there was a span of 12 bases. The CDR3 length is 13 residues. Germline lookup yields CDR1 MNHEY and CDR2 SMNVEV (reference sequence).

The CDR3 loop reads CASSVGPSAEQYF. DNA of the CDR3: TGTGCCAGCAGTGTTGGCCCATCGGCCGAGCAGTACTTC. J is TRBJ2-7 and V is TRBV2; D not certain. Germline V gene sequence: CDR1 SNHLY, CDR2 FYNNEI. The CDR3 length is 13 residues. Trimming left V 4 bases short and J 6 bases short, with 13 bases between. The variable domain in full, with the rest retrieved from reference TRBV2 and TRBJ2-7, is EPEVTQTPSHQVTQMGQEVILRCVPISNHLYFYWYRQILGQKVEFLVSFYNNEISEKSEIFDDQFSVERPDGSNFTLKIRSTKLEDSAMYFCASSVGPSAEQYFGPGTRLTVT.

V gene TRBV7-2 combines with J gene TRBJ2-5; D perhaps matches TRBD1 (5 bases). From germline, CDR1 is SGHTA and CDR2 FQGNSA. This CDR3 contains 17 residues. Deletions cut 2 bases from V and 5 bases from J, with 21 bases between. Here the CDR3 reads CASSLSVGGRVWETQYF. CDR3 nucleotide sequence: TGTGCCAGCAGCTTATCTGTGGGCGGCAGGGTCTGGGAGACCCAGTACTTC. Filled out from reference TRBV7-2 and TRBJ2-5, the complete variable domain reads GAGVSQSPSNKVTEKGKDVELRCDPISGHTALYWYRQSLGQGLEFLIYFQGNSAPDKSGLPSDRFSAERTGGSVSTLTIQRTQQEDSAVYLCASSLSVGGRVWETQYFGPGTRLLVL.

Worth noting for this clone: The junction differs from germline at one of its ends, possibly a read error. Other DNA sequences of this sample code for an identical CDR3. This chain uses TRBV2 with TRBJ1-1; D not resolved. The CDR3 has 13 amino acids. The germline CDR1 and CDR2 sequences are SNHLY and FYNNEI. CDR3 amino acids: CASSEGGNTEAFF. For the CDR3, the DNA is TGTGCCAGCAGTGAAGGTGGGAACACTGAGGCTTTCTTT.

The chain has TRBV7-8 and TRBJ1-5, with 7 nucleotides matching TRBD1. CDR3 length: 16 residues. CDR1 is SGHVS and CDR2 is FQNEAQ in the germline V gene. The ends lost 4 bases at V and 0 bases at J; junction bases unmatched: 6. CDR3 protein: CASSSWTGPSNQPQHF. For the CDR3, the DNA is TGTGCCAGCAGCTCCTGGACAGGTCCTAGCAATCAGCCCCAGCATTTT.

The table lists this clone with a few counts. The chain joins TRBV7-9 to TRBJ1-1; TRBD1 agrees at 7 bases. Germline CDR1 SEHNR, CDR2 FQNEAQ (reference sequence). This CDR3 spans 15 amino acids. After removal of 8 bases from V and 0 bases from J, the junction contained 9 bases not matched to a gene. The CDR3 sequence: CASSDRVWVNTEAFF. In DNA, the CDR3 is TGTGCCAGCTCTGACAGGGTCTGGGTGAACACTGAAGCTTTCTTT.

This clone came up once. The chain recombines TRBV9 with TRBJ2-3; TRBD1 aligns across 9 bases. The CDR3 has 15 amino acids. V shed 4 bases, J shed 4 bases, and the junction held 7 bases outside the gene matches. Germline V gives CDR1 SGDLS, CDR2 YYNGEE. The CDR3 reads CASSLGQGRADTQYF. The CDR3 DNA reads TGTGCCAGCAGCCTAGGACAGGGGCGGGCAGATACGCAGTATTTT.

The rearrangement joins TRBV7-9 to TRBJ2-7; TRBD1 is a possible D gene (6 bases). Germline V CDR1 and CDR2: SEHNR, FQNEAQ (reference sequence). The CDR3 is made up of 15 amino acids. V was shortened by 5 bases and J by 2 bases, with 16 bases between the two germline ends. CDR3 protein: CASSPERDTPYEQYF. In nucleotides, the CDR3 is TGTGCCAGCAGCCCCGAACGGGACACACCCTACGAGCAGTACTTC. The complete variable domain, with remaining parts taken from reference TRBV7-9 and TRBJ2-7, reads DTGVSQNPRHKITKRGQNVTFRCDPISEHNRLYWYRQTLGQGPEFLTYFQNEAQLEKSRLLSDRFSAERPKGSFSTLEIQRTEQGDSAMYLCASSPERDTPYEQYFGPGTRLTVT.